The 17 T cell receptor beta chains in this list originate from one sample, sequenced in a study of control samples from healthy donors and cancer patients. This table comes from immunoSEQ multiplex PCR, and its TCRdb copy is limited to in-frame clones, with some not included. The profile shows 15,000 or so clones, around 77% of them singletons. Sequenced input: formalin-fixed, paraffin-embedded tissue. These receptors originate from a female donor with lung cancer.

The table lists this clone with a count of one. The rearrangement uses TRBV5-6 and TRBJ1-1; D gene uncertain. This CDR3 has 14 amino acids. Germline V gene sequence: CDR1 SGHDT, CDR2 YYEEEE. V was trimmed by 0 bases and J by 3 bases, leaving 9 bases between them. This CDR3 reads CASSLARADTEAFF. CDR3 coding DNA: TGTGCCAGCAGCTTGGCCAGAGCGGACACTGAAGCTTTCTTT.

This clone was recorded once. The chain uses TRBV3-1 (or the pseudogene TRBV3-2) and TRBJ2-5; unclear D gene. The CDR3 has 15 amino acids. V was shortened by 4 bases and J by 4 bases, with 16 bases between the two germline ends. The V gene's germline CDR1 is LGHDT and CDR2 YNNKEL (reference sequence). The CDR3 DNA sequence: TGTGCCAGCAGCCCGAACCTGGGTGCCGGAGAGACCCAGTACTTC. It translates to CASSPNLGAGETQYF.

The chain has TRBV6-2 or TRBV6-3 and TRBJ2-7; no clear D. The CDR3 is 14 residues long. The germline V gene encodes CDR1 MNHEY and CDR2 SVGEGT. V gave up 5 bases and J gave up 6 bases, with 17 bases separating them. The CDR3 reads CASSPHNSRTEQYF. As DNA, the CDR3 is TGTGCCAGCAGTCCCCACAATTCTAGGACCGAGCAGTACTTC.

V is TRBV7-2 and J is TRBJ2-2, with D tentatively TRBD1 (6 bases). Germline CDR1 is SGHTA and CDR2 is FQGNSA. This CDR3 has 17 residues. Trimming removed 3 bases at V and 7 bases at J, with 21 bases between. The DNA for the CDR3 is TGTGCCAGCAGCTTGTATTTGGGGGCCTCTGACCACGGGGAGCTGTTTTTT. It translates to CASSLYLGASDHGELFF.

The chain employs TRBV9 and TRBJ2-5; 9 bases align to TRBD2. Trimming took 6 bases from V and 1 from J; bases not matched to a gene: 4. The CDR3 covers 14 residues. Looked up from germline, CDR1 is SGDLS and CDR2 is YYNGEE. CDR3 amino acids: CASTPSGVQETQYF. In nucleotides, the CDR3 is TGTGCCAGCACGCCTAGCGGGGTCCAAGAGACCCAGTACTTC.

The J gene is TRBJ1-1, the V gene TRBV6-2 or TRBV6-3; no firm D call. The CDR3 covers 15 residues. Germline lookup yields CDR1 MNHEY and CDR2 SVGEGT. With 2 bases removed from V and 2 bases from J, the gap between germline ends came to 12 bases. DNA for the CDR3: TGTGCCAGCAGTTACCGAGGGATGGGAAACACTGAAGCTTTCTTT. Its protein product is CASSYRGMGNTEAFF.

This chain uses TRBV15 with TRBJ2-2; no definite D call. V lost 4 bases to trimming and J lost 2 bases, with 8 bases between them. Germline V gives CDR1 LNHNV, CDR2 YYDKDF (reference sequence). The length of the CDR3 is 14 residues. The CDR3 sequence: CATSTPQNTGELFF. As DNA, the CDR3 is TGTGCCACCAGCACCCCACAAAACACCGGGGAGCTGTTTTTT.

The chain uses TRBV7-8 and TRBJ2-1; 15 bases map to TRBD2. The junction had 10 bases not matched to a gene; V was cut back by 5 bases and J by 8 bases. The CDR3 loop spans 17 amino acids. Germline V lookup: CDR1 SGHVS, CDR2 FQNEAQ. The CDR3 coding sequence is TGTGCCAGCAGCAGGGGACTAGCGGGGGGATGGGTCGATGAGCAGTTCTTC. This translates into CASSRGLAGGWVDEQFF.

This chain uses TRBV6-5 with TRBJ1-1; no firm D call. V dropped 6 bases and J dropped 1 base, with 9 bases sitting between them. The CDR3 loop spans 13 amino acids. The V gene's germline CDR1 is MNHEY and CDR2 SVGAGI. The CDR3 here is CASRSGPNTEAFF. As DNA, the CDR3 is TGTGCCAGCAGGTCTGGCCCGAACACTGAAGCTTTCTTT.

The CDR3 sequence is CASSGSGTGVETQYF. Written as DNA, the CDR3 is TGTGCCAGCAGCGGATCCGGGACAGGGGTAGAGACCCAGTACTTC. The chain recombines TRBV9 with TRBJ2-5; 10 bases fit TRBD1. The CDR3 is 15 amino acids. The V gene end was trimmed by 3 bases and the J gene end by 4 bases; junction bases not matched to a gene: 6. Germline V gene lookup returns CDR1 SGDLS and CDR2 YYNGEE.

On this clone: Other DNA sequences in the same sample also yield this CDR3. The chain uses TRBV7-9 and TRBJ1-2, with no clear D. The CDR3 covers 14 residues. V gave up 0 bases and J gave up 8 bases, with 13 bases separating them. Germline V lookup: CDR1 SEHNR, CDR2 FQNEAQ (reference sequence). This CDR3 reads CASSLAGGLGGYTF. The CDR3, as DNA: TGTGCCAGCAGCTTAGCGGGAGGGTTGGGCGGCTACACCTTC.

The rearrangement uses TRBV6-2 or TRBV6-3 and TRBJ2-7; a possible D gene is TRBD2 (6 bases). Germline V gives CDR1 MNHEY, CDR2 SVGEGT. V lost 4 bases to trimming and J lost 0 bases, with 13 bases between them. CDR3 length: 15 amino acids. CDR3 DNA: TGTGCCAGCAGTTCCCCTAGCGCGAGCTCCTACGAGCAGTACTTC. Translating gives CASSSPSASSYEQYF.

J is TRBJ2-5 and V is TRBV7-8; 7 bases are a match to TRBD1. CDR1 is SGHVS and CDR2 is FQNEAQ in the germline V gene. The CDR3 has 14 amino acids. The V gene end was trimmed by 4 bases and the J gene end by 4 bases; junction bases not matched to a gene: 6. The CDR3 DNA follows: TGTGCCAGCAGCTCTTCTACAGGGGTAGAGACCCAGTACTTC. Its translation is CASSSSTGVETQYF.

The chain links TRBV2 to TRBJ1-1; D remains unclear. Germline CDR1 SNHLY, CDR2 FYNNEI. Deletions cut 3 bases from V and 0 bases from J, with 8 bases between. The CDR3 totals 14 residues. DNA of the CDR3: TGTGCCAGCAGTGAGGGCGTTGTGAACACTGAAGCTTTCTTT. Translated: CASSEGVVNTEAFF.

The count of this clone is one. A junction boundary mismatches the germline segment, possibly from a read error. This chain's CDR3 is CVSSQTGGDEKLFF. The CDR3 coding sequence is TGTGTCAGCTCTCAGACAGGGGGGGATGAAAAACTGTTTTTT. The V gene is TRBV5-6, the J gene TRBJ1-4; 9 bases line up with TRBD1. Germline-derived CDR1 and CDR2 are SGHDT and YYEEEE. This CDR3 spans 14 amino acids.

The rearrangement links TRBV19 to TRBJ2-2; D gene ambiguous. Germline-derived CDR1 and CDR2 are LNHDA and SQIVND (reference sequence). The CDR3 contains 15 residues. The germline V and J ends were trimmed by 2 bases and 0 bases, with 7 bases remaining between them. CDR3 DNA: TGTGCCAGTAGTATAATTTCTACGAACACCGGGGAGCTGTTTTTT. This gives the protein CASSIISTNTGELFF.

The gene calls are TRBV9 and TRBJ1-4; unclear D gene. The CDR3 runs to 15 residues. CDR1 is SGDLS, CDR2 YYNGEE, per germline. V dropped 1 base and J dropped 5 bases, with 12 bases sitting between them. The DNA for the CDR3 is TGTGCCAGCAGCGTATTGTCCGAGCCCAATGAAAAACTGTTTTTT. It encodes CASSVLSEPNEKLFF.